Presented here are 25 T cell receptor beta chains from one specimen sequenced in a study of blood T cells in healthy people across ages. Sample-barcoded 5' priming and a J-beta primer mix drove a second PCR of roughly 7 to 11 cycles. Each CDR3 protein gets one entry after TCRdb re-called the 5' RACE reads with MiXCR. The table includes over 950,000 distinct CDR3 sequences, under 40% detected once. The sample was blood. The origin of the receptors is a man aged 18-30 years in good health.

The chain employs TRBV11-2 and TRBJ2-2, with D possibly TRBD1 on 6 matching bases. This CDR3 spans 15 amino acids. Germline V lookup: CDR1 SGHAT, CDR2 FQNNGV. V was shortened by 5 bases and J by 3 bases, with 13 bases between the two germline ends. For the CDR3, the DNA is TGTGCCAGCAGCAAAACAGGGCGGGACACCGGGGAGCTGTTTTTT. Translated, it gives CASSKTGRDTGELFF.

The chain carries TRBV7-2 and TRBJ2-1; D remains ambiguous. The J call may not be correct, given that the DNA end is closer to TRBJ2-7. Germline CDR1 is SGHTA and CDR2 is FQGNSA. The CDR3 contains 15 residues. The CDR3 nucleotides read TGTGCCAGCAGCTTATCTGACACCTCCTACAATGAGCAGTACTTC. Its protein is CASSLSDTSYNEQYF.

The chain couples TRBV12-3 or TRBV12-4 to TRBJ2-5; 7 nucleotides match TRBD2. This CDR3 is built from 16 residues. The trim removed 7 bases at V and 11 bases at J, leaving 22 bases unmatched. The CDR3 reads CASKLGTGGIGNEQYF. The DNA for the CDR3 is TGTGCCAGCAAACTCGGAACGGGGGGAATCGGAAATGAGCAGTACTTC.

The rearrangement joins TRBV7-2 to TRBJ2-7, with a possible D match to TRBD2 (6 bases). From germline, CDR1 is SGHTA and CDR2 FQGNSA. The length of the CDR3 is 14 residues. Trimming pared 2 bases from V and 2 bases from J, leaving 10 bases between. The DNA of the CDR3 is TGTGCCAGCAGCTTAATCAGGGAGGCCTACGAGCAGTACTTC. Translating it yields CASSLIREAYEQYF.

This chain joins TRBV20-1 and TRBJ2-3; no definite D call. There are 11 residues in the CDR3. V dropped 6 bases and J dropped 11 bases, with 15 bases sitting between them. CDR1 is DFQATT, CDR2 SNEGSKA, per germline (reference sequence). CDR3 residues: CSAPDPSGQYF. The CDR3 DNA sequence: TGCAGTGCGCCAGATCCCAGTGGGCAGTATTTT.

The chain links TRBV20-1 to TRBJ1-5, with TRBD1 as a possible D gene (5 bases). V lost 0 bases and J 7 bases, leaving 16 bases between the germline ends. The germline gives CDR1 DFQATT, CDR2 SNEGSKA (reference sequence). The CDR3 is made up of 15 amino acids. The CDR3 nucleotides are TGCAGTGCTAGAGATCGGGGCCTTCTCGTCCAGCCCCAGCATTTT. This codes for CSARDRGLLVQPQHF.

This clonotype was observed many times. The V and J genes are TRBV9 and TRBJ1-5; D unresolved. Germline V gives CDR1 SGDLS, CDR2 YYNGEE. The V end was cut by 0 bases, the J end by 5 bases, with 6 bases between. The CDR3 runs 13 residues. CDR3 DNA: TGTGCCAGCAGCGTAGACGAGTATCAGCCCCAGCATTTT. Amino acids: CASSVDEYQPQHF.

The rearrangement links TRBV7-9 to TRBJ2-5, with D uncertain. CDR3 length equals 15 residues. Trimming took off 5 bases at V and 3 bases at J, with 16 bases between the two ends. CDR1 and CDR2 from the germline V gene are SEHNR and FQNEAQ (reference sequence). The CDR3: CASSQVAIFEETQYF. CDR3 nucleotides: TGTGCCAGCAGCCAAGTGGCTATCTTTGAAGAGACCCAGTACTTC.

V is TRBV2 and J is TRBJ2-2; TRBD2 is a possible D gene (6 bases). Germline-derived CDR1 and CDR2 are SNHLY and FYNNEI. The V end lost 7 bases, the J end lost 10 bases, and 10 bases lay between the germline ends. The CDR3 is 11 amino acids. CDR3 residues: CASIAGTELFF. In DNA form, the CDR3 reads TGTGCCAGCATTGCGGGGACGGAGCTGTTTTTT.

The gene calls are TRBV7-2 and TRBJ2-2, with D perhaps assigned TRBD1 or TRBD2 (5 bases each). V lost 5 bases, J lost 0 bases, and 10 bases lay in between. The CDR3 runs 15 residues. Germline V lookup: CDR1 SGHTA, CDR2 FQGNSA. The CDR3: CASSGGHPNTGELFF. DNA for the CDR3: TGTGCCAGCAGCGGAGGACACCCGAACACCGGGGAGCTGTTTTTT.

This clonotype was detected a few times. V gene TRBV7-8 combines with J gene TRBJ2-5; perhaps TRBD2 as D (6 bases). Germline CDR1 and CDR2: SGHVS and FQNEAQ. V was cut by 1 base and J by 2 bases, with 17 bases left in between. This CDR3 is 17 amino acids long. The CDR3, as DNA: TGTGCCAGCAGCTTAGTCCGGTGGGGGACTTATCAAGAGACCCAGTACTTC. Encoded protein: CASSLVRWGTYQETQYF.

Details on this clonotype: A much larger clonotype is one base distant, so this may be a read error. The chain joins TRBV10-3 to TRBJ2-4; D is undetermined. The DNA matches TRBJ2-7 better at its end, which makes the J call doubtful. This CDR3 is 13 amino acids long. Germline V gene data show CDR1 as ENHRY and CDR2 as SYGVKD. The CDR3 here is CTISLGEPGEQYF. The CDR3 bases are TGTACCATCAGTCTCGGTGAGCCAGGCGAGCAGTACTTC.

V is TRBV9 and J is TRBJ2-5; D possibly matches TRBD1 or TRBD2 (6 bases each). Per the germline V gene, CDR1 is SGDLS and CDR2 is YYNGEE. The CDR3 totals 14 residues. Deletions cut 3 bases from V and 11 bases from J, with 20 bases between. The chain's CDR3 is CASSAQLAGEEQYF. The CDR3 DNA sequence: TGTGCCAGCAGCGCACAATTAGCAGGGGAGGAGCAGTACTTC.

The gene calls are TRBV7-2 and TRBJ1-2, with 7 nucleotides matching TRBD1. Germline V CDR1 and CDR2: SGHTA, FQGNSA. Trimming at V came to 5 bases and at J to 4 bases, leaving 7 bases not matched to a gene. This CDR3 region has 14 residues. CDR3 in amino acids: CTSSRRDSRYGYTF. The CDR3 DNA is TGTACCAGCAGCCGACGGGACAGCCGCTATGGCTACACCTTC.

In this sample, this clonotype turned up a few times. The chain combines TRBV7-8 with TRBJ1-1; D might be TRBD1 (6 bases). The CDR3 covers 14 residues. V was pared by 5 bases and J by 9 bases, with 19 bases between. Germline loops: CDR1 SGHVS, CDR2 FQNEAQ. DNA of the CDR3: TGTGCCAGCAGCCCTACAGCCACAGGGTGGCAAGCTTTCTTT. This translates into CASSPTATGWQAFF.

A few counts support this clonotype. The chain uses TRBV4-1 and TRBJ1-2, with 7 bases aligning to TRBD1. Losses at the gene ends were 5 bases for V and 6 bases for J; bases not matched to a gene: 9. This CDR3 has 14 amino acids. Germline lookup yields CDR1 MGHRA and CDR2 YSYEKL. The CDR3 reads CASSARDRLNGYTF. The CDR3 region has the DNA TGCGCCAGCAGCGCCCGGGACAGACTCAATGGCTACACCTTC.

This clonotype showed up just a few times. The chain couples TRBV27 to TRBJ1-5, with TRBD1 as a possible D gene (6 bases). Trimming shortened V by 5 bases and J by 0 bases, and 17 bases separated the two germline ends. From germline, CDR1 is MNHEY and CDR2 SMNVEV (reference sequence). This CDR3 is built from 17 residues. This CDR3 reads CASSAIGGPYSNQPQHF. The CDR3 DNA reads TGTGCCAGCAGTGCAATCGGGGGGCCGTATAGCAATCAGCCCCAGCATTTT.

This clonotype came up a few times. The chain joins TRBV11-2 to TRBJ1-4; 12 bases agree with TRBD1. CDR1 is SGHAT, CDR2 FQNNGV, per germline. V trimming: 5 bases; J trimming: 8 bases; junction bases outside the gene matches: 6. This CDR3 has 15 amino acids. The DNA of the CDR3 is TGTGCCAGCAGCCCCGGGACAGGGGGCGAAGAAAAACTGTTTTTT. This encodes CASSPGTGGEEKLFF.

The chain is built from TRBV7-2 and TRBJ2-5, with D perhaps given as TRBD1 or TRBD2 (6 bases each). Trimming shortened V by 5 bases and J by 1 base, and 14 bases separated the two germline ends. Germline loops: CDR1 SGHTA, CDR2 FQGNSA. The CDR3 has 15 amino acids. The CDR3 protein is CASSPRWGAQETQYF. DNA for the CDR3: TGTGCCAGCAGCCCACGTTGGGGGGCCCAAGAGACCCAGTACTTC.

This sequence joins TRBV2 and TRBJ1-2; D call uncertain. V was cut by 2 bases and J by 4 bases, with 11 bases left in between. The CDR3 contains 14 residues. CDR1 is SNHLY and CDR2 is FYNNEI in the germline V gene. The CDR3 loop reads CASSESPDFYGYTF. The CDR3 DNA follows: TGTGCCAGCAGTGAAAGTCCAGATTTCTATGGCTACACCTTC.

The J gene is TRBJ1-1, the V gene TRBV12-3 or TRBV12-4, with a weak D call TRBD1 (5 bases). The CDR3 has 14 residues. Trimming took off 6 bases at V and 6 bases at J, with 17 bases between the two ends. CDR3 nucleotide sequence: TGTGCCAGCAGCCATGGCCAGAGGGGAGCTGAAGCTTTCTTT. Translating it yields CASSHGQRGAEAFF.

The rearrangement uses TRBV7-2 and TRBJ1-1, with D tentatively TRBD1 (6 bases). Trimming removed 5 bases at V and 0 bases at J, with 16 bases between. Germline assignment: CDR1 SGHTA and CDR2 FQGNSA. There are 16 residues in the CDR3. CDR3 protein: CASSTQGGGLNTEAFF. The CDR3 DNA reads TGTGCCAGCAGCACACAGGGAGGAGGACTGAACACTGAAGCTTTCTTT.

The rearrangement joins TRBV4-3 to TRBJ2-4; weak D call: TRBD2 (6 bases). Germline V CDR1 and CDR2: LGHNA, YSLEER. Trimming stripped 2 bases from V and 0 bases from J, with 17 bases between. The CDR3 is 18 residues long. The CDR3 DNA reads TGCGCCAGCAGCCAATATATGGAGGGGACCCTAGCCAAAAACATTCAGTACTTC. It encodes CASSQYMEGTLAKNIQYF.

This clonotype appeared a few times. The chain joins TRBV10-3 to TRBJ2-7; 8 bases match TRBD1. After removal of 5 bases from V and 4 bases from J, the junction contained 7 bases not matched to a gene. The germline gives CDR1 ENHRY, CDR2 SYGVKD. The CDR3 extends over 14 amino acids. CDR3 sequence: CAISPGGISYEQYF. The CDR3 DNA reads TGTGCCATCAGTCCAGGGGGCATATCGTACGAGCAGTACTTC.

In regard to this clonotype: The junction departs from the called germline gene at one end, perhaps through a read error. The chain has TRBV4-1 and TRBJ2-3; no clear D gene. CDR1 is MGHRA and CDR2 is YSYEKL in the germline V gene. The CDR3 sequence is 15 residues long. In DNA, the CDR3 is TGCGCCAGCAGCCAAGAACAGAGGAGCACAGATGCGCAGTATTTT. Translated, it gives CASSQEQRSTDAQYF.